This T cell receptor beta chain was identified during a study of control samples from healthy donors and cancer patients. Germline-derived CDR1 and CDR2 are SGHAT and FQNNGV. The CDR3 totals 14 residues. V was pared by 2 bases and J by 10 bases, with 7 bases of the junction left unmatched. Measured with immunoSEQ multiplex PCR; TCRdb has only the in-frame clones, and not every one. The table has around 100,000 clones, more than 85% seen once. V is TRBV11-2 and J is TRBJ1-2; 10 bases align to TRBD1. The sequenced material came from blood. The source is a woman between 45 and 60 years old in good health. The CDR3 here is CASSLRDRGQDYTF. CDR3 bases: TGTGCCAGCAGCTTAAGAGACAGGGGGCAGGACTACACCTTC.